These T cell receptor beta chains were read from a single sample in a study of identical twins. Via MiXCR, TCRdb re-called the 5' RACE reads, giving one row per CDR3 protein. This table holds 460,000 or so distinct CDR3 sequences, 12% to 15% found once. These data are also associated with another study on yellow fever vaccine responses in identical twins.

Material for sequencing was CD4+ T cells sorted from blood. Source of these receptors: a woman aged 18-29 years in good health. Each CDR3 is given with its conserved first and last residue. D genes are given only for firm matches. The listing skips clone size in some rows; elsewhere it reads once, few, many or a size class.

>TRBV4-3|many|TRBJ2-4|17|TRBD2
TGCGCCAGCAGCCAAGAGCGGACTAGCGGGAGGGAAAACATTCAGTACTTC
CASSQERTSGRENIQYF
>TRBV7-2|few|TRBJ2-7|15|TRBD2
TGTGCCAGCAGCTCTTTCGCGGGAGGGCCGGGGGAGCAGTACTTC
CASSSFAGGPGEQYF
>TRBV4-3|NA|TRBJ2-1|17|TRBD2
TGCGCCAGCAGCCAAGGGTACCTAGCGGGAGGGATCAATGAGCAGTTCTTC
CASSQGYLAGGINEQFF
>TRBV5-4|NA|TRBJ2-3|19|TRBD2
TGTGCCAGCAGCTTGGGGGGACTAGCGGGGGGGCTTGGCACAGATACGCAGTATTTT
CASSLGGLAGGLGTDTQYF
>TRBV7-8|NA|TRBJ2-2|18|TRBD2
TGTGCCAGCAGCTCCGGACTAGCGGGGGGCATAAACACCGGGGAGCTGTTTTTT
CASSSGLAGGINTGELFF
>TRBV20-1|NA|TRBJ2-6|15|NA
TGCAGTGCTACCGAATGGGGCTCTGGGGCCAACGTCCTGACTTTC
CSATEWGSGANVLTF
>TRBV7-3|few|TRBJ2-1|16|TRBD2
TGTGCCAGCAGCTTAATTGGGACTAGCGGGGTGGATGAGCAGTTCTTC
CASSLIGTSGVDEQFF
>TRBV4-1|NA|TRBJ2-2|17|TRBD2
TGCGCCAGCAGCCAAGATAGCGGGAGTGATTACACCGGGGAGCTGTTTTTT
CASSQDSGSDYTGELFF
>TRBV24-1|few|TRBJ2-1|16|TRBD1
TGTGCCACCAGTGATTCGACAGGGGGCTTCCACAATGAGCAGTTCTTC
CATSDSTGGFHNEQFF
>TRBV5-1|few|TRBJ2-3|15|NA
TGCGCCAGCAGCTTGGGGGAGTTAGGCACAGATACGCAGTATTTT
CASSLGELGTDTQYF
>TRBV20-1|NA|TRBJ2-3|15|TRBD2
TGCAGTGCTTGGGGGGGAGCGGGTCGCACAGATACGCAGTATTTT
CSAWGGAGRTDTQYF
>TRBV9|NA|TRBJ2-1|15|NA
TGTGCCAGCAGCGAAACAGGGGGGGACTACAATGAGCAGTTCTTC
CASSETGGDYNEQFF
>TRBV27|many|TRBJ2-7|14|TRBD1
TGTGCCAGCAGCTTTGGGACAGGGGGCTACGAGCAGTACTTC
CASSFGTGGYEQYF
>TRBV12-3/TRBV12-4|few|TRBJ1-4|15|NA
TGTGCCAGCAGTTCTTCCGGGGGAGCTAATGAAAAACTGTTTTTT
CASSSSGGANEKLFF
>TRBV5-1|NA|TRBJ2-1|14|NA
TGCGCCAGCAGCTTTGGGCAGGGTAACAATGAGCAGTTCTTC
CASSFGQGNNEQFF
>TRBV18|few|TRBJ1-1|13|NA
TGTGCCAGCTCATTCTCGGGGATTTCTGAAGCTTTCTTT
CASSFSGISEAFF
>TRBV5-1|NA|TRBJ2-7|15|NA
TGCGCCAGCAGCTTCGAGGGGGGGAGCTCCTACGAGCAGTACTTC
CASSFEGGSSYEQYF
>TRBV18|few|TRBJ2-3|15|TRBD2
TGTGCCAGCTCACAGTTTAGCGGGGACACAGATACGCAGTATTTT
CASSQFSGDTDTQYF